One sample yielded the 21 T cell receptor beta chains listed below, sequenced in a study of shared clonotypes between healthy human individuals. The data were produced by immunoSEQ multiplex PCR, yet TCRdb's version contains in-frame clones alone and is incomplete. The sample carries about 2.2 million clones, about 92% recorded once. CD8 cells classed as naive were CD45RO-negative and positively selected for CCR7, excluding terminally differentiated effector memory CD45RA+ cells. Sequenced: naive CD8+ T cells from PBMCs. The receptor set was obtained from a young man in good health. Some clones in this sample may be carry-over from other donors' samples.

The CDR3 bases are TGTGCCACCGCGGCGGGAGGGCCTCCCCGTAATGAGCAGTTCTTC. Protein: CATAAGGPPRNEQFF. The J gene is TRBJ2-1, the V gene TRBV10-3, with TRBD2 identical over 9 bases. J was trimmed by 7 bases and V by 10 bases; bases with no gene match: 14. In germline, CDR1 is ENHRY, CDR2 SYGVKD. The CDR3 totals 15 residues.

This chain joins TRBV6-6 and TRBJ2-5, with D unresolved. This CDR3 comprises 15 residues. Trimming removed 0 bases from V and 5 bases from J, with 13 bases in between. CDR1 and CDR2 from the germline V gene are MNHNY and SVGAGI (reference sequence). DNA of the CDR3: TGTGCCAGCAGTTACTCGTCTTCTTTTTGGGAGACCCAGTACTTC. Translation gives CASSYSSSFWETQYF.

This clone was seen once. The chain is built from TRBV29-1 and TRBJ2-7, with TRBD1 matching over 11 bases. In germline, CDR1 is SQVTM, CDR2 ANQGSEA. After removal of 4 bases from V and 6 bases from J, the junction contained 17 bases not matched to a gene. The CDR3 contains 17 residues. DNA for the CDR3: TGCAGCGTTGGGGAGGCCGTTTTGGACAGGGGGCGAGGCGAGCAGTACTTC. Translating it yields CSVGEAVLDRGRGEQYF.

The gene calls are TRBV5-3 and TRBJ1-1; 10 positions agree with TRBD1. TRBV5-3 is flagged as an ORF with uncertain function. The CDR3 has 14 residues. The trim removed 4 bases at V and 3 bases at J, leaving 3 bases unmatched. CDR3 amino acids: CARSPGQGDTEAFF. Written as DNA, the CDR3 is TGTGCCAGAAGCCCCGGACAGGGGGACACTGAAGCTTTCTTT.

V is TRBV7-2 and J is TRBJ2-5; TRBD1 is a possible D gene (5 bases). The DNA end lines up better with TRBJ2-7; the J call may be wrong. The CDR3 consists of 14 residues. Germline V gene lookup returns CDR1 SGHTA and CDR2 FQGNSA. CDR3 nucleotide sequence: TGTGCCAGCAGCTTTTGGGGCAGCTCCTACGAGCAGTACTTC. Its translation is CASSFWGSSYEQYF.

The CDR3, as DNA: TGCGCCAGCAGCTTCGCGGGAGGGGACACCGGGGAGCTGTTTTTT. Residues: CASSFAGGDTGELFF. The chain joins TRBV5-1 to TRBJ2-2; 9 bases map to TRBD2. After removal of 2 bases from V and 3 bases from J, the junction contained 2 bases not matched to a gene. The CDR3 has 15 residues. The germline CDR1 and CDR2 sequences are SGHRS and YFSETQ.

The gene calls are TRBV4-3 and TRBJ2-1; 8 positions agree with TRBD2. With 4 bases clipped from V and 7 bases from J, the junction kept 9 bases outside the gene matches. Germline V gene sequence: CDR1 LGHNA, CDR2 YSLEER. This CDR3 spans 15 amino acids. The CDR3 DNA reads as TGCGCCAGCAGCCCCCCTGGCGGGAGGTTTAATGAGCAGTTCTTC. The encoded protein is CASSPPGGRFNEQFF.

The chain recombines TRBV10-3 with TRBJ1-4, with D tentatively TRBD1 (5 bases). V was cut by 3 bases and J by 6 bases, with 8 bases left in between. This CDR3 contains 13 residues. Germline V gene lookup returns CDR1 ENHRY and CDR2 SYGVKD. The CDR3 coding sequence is TGTGCCATCAGTGATATAGGGGATGAAAAACTGTTTTTT. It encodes CAISDIGDEKLFF.

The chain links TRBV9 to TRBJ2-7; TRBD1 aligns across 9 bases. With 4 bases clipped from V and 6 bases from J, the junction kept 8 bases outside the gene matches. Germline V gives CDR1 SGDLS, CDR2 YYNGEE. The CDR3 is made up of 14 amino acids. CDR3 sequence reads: CASSPQRQGVEQYF. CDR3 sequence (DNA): TGTGCCAGCAGCCCACAGAGACAGGGGGTCGAGCAGTACTTC.

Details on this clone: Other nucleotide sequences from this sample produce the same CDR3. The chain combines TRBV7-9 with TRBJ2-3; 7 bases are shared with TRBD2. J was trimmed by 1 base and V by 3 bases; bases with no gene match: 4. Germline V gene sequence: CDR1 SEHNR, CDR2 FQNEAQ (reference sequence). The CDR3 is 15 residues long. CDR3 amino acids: CASSLASGGTDTQYF. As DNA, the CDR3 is TGTGCCAGCAGCTTGGCCAGCGGGGGCACAGATACGCAGTATTTT.

CDR3 coding DNA: TGTGCCAGCAGCTTGAACAGGGAAGCGGGTGAAGCTTTCTTT. Protein: CASSLNREAGEAFF. The rearrangement links TRBV5-8 to TRBJ1-1; weak D call: TRBD1 (6 bases). The V and J ends lost 1 base and 7 bases respectively, with 14 bases between them. CDR1 SGHTS and CDR2 YDEGEE come from the germline V gene. This CDR3 is built from 14 residues.

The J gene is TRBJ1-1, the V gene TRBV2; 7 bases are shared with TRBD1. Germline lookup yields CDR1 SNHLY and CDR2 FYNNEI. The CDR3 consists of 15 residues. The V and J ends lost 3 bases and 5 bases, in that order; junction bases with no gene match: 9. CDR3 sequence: CASSDEEGARTEAFF. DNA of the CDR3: TGTGCCAGCAGTGACGAGGAGGGGGCGAGGACTGAAGCTTTCTTT.

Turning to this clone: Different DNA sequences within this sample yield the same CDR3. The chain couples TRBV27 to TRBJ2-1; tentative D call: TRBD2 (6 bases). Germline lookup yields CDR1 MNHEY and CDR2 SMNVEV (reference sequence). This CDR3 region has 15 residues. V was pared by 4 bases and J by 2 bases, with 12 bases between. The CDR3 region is CASSSRDSTYNEQFF. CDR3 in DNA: TGTGCCAGCAGTTCCCGGGACTCCACCTACAATGAGCAGTTCTTC.

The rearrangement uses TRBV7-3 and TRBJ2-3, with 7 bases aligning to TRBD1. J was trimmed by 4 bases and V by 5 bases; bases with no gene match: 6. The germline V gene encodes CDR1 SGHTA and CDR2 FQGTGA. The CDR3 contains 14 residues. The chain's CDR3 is CASSDDREPDTQYF. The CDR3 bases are TGTGCCAGCAGCGATGACAGGGAACCAGATACGCAGTATTTT.

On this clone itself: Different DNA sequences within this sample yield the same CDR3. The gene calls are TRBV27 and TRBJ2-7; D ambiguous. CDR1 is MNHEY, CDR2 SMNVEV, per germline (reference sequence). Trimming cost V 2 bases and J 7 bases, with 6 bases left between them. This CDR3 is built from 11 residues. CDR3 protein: CASSLLGEQYF. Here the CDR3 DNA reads TGTGCCAGCAGTTTACTGGGGGAGCAGTACTTC.

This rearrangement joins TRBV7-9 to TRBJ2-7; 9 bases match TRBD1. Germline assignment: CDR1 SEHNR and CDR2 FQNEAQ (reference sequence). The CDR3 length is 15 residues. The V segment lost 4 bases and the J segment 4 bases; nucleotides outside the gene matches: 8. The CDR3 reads CASSSGTGNWYEQYF. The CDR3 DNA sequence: TGTGCCAGCAGCTCCGGGACAGGGAATTGGTACGAGCAGTACTTC. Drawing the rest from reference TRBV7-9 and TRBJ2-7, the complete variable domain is DTGVSQNPRHKITKRGQNVTFRCDPISEHNRLYWYRQTLGQGPEFLTYFQNEAQLEKSRLLSDRFSAERPKGSFSTLEIQRTEQGDSAMYLCASSSGTGNWYEQYFGPGTRLTVT.

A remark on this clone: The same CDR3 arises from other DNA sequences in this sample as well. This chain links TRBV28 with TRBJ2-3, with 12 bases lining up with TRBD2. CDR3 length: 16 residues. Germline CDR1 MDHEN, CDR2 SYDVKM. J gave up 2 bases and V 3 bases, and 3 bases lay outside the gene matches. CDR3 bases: TGTGCCAGCAGTTTGGGACTAGCGGGCGACACAGATACGCAGTATTTT. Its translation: CASSLGLAGDTDTQYF. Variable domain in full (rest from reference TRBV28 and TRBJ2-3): DVKVTQSSRYLVKRTGEKVFLECVQDMDHENMFWYRQDPGLGLRLIYFSYDVKMKEKGDIPEGYSVSREKKERFSLILESASTNQTSMYLCASSLGLAGDTDTQYFGPGTRLTVL.

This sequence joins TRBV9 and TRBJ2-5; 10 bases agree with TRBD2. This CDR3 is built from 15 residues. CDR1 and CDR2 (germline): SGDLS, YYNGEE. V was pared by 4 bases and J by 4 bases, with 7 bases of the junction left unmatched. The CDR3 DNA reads TGTGCCAGCAGCACCCAGCGGGAGGGCCGAGAGACCCAGTACTTC. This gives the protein CASSTQREGRETQYF.

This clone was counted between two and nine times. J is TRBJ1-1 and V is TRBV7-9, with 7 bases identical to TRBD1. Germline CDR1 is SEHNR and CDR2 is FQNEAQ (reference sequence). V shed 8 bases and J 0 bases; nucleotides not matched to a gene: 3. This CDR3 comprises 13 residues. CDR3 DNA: TGTGCCAGCGAAGACAGGGTGAACACTGAAGCTTTCTTT. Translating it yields CASEDRVNTEAFF.

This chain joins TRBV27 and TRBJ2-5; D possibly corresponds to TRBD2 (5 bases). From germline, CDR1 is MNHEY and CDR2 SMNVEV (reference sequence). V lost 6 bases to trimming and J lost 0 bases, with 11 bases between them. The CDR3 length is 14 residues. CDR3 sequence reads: CASSKVDYQETQYF. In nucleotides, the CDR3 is TGTGCCAGCAGCAAAGTGGACTACCAAGAGACCCAGTACTTC.

The CDR3 is CASSGNKGGTEAFF. The CDR3 DNA follows: TGTGCCAGCAGTGGTAATAAGGGAGGGACTGAAGCTTTCTTT. The chain joins TRBV2 to TRBJ1-1; D is unresolved. V was cut by 4 bases and J by 5 bases, with 14 bases left in between. Germline lookup yields CDR1 SNHLY and CDR2 FYNNEI. This CDR3 is 14 amino acids long.